This T cell receptor (beta chain) was observed in a study of shared clonotypes between healthy human individuals. V was clipped by 4 bases and J by 4 bases, with 4 bases between them. The CDR3 consists of 12 residues. Germline V CDR1 and CDR2: SNHLY, FYNNEI. The naive CD8 fraction comprised CD45RO-negative cells positively selected for CCR7 and excluded terminally differentiated effector memory CD45RA+ cells. Libraries were prepared by immunoSEQ multiplex PCR; TCRdb keeps only in-frame clonotypes and omits some of them. Of roughly 1,800,000 clones in the sample, over 85% are singletons; the top ten hold more than 0.9%.

The J gene is TRBJ1-4, the V gene TRBV2; D remains ambiguous. Sequenced sample: naive CD8+ T cells sorted from blood. This receptor was taken from a man aged 18 to 30 in good health. The CDR3 region has the DNA TGTGCCAGCAGTGCCAGTAATGAAAAACTGTTTTTT. Translated: CASSASNEKLFF.